Presented here are 22 T cell receptor beta chains from one specimen sequenced in a study of cytomegalovirus exposure and HLA in healthy donors. Primers included in the PCR were 60 Vbeta and 13 Jbeta primers. Sequencing used immunoSEQ multiplex PCR; TCRdb keeps in-frame clones, though not all of them. The sample has some 200,000 clones. Sequencing was done on a sample of PBMCs. The receptor source for this set is a girl aged 2-10 years in good health and CMV-seropositive.

For this clone: Because the CDR3 is missing its conserved closing phenylalanine or tryptophan, this is likely a read error. No DNA is shown, since the ends of the CDR3 on it are uncertain; the CDR3 is the one TCRdb lists. This chain's CDR3 is CASSPSGEKD. This rearrangement joins TRBV14 to TRBJ2-7; whether TRBD2, the table's D call, matches the DNA was not checked. The CDR3 contains 10 residues when both ends are counted. Germline V gives CDR1 SGHDN, CDR2 FVKESK.

The chain recombines TRBV5-1 with TRBJ2-7, with unresolved D. This CDR3 region has 14 residues. Germline V lookup: CDR1 SGHRS, CDR2 YFSETQ. Trimming took off 3 bases at V and 2 bases at J, with 12 bases between the two ends. CDR3 sequence reads: CASSSTPNPYEQYF. CDR3 nucleotides: TGCGCCAGCAGCTCGACACCCAATCCCTACGAGCAGTACTTC.

As DNA, the CDR3 is TGTGCCAGCAGTCCAACTCCCTTAGCGGGAATCAAAGTGGATACGCAGTATTTT. It encodes CASSPTPLAGIKVDTQYF. This chain connects TRBV27 to TRBJ2-3; TRBD2 aligns across 8 bases. The V and J ends lost 5 bases and 6 bases, in that order; junction bases with no gene match: 19. The CDR3 is 18 amino acids. Germline CDR1 and CDR2: MNHEY and SMNVEV (reference sequence).

The J gene is TRBJ1-2, the V gene TRBV30, with unresolved D. V was cut by 5 bases and J by 4 bases, with 17 bases left in between. The CDR3 extends over 14 amino acids. In germline, CDR1 is GTSNPN, CDR2 SVGIG (reference sequence). The CDR3 nucleotides read TGTGCCTGGCGCCTATCCGGGTCGGGCTATGGCTACACCTTC. Amino acids: CAWRLSGSGYGYTF.

The J gene is TRBJ2-1, the V gene TRBV15, with D possibly TRBD2 on 5 matching bases. The CDR3 runs 18 residues. The V end was cut by 0 bases, the J end by 5 bases, with 20 bases between. Germline V gives CDR1 LNHNV, CDR2 YYDKDF (reference sequence). The CDR3 sequence is CATSRDIPWSGGDNEQFF. The DNA for the CDR3 is TGTGCCACCAGCAGAGATATCCCGTGGAGCGGTGGCGACAATGAGCAGTTCTTC.

In DNA, the CDR3 is TGTGCCAGCAGCTTAACGTGGAGCTCTGGGGCCAACGTCCTGACTTTC. Translating gives CASSLTWSSGANVLTF. This rearrangement joins TRBV7-8 to TRBJ2-6; D ambiguous. Deletions cut 2 bases from V and 0 bases from J, with 8 bases between. Germline loops: CDR1 SGHVS, CDR2 FQNEAQ. This CDR3 is built from 16 residues.

Notes on this clone: A junction boundary mismatches the germline segment, possibly from a read error. This rearrangement joins TRBV7-7 to TRBJ2-2; D possibly corresponds to TRBD1 (5 bases). The germline CDR1 and CDR2 sequences are SSHAT and FNYEAQ (reference sequence). The CDR3 is 16 amino acids. The CDR3 DNA sequence: TGTGCTAGCAGCTTAGTTCCCATTCAGGGTACCGGGGAGCTGTTTTTT. Its protein is CASSLVPIQGTGELFF.

The rearrangement joins TRBV27 to TRBJ2-2, with 9 bases matching TRBD2. Losses at the gene ends were 5 bases for V and 3 bases for J; bases not matched to a gene: 1. CDR3 length equals 14 residues. Germline V gene sequence: CDR1 MNHEY, CDR2 SMNVEV (reference sequence). Here the CDR3 reads CASSIAGDTGELFF. DNA for the CDR3: TGTGCCAGCAGTATAGCGGGAGACACCGGGGAGCTGTTTTTT.

This chain uses TRBV19 with TRBJ2-7; no clear D gene. The CDR3 extends over 13 amino acids. Germline CDR1 and CDR2: LNHDA and SQIVND (reference sequence). V was cut by 6 bases and J by 0 bases, with 9 bases left in between. DNA for the CDR3: TGTGCCAGTAGGGCACCAAGCTCCTACGAGCAGTACTTC. The encoded protein is CASRAPSSYEQYF. Drawing the rest from reference TRBV19 and TRBJ2-7, the complete variable domain is DGGITQSPKYLFRKEGQNVTLSCEQNLNHDAMYWYRQDPGQGLRLIYYSQIVNDFQKGDIAEGYSVSREKKESFPLTVTSAQKNPTAFYLCASRAPSSYEQYFGPGTRLTVT.

V and J are TRBV28 and TRBJ1-1; tentative D call: TRBD1 (5 bases). Germline V gene sequence: CDR1 MDHEN, CDR2 SYDVKM. The CDR3 length is 16 residues. V lost 2 bases and J lost 5, with 18 bases in between. CDR3 region: CASSLGAREGATEAFF. The CDR3 DNA sequence: TGTGCCAGCAGTTTAGGGGCACGGGAGGGTGCGACTGAAGCTTTCTTT.

Of note for this clone: Different DNA sequences within this sample yield the same CDR3. The chain employs TRBV19 and TRBJ2-7; 12 positions agree with TRBD2. This CDR3 is built from 14 residues. The trim removed 6 bases at V and 3 bases at J, leaving 3 bases unmatched. The germline V gene has CDR1 LNHDA and CDR2 SQIVND (reference sequence). The DNA of the CDR3 is TGTGCCAGTAGCGGACTAGCGGGAAACTACGAGCAGTACTTC. It encodes CASSGLAGNYEQYF.

J is TRBJ2-5 and V is TRBV4-1; 7 positions match TRBD2. Germline V gene lookup returns CDR1 MGHRA and CDR2 YSYEKL. J was trimmed by 5 bases and V by 3 bases; bases with no gene match: 6. The CDR3 runs 14 residues. CDR3 in amino acids: CASSQTGRFETQYF. CDR3 coding DNA: TGCGCCAGCAGCCAGACCGGGAGGTTTGAGACCCAGTACTTC.

The chain employs TRBV18 and TRBJ2-4, with TRBD1 as a possible D gene (5 bases). CDR1 and CDR2 from the germline V gene are KGHSH and LQKENI. V was clipped by 6 bases and J by 0 bases, with 15 bases between them. CDR3 size: 16 residues. DNA for the CDR3: TGTGCCAGCTCCCACTCCGACAGCCTAGCCAAAAACATTCAGTACTTC. Its protein product is CASSHSDSLAKNIQYF.

The chain joins TRBV6-1 to TRBJ2-6; possible D gene TRBD1, 6 bases. The V gene's germline CDR1 is MNHNS and CDR2 SASEGT. The CDR3 sequence is 15 residues long. V lost 3 bases, J lost 0 bases, and 6 bases lay in between. This chain's CDR3 is CASSEGASGANVLTF. The CDR3 bases are TGTGCCAGCAGTGAGGGGGCCTCTGGGGCCAACGTCCTGACTTTC.

The chain combines TRBV18 with TRBJ1-2; D gene unclear. CDR1 is KGHSH and CDR2 is LQKENI in the germline V gene. The CDR3 has 13 amino acids. Trimming took off 3 bases at V and 3 bases at J, with 8 bases between the two ends. CDR3 residues: CASSPLEDYGYTF. The DNA for the CDR3 is TGTGCCAGCTCACCCTTAGAGGACTATGGCTACACCTTC.

The chain employs TRBV27 and TRBJ1-2; 8 bases are a match to TRBD1. Trimming at V came to 6 bases and at J to 4 bases, leaving 7 bases not matched to a gene. This CDR3 is 14 amino acids long. CDR1 and CDR2 from the germline V gene are MNHEY and SMNVEV (reference sequence). The CDR3 protein is CASRAGTGPYGYTF. The CDR3 coding sequence is TGTGCCAGCAGAGCCGGGACAGGTCCCTATGGCTACACCTTC.

This rearrangement joins TRBV7-9 to TRBJ1-1; D might be TRBD1 (5 bases). The germline V gene encodes CDR1 SEHNR and CDR2 FQNEAQ (reference sequence). The CDR3 is made up of 13 amino acids. Trimming cost V 7 bases and J 1 base, with 10 bases left between them. The CDR3 here is CASILTENTEAFF. The CDR3 nucleotides read TGTGCCAGCATATTGACAGAGAACACTGAAGCTTTCTTT.

The chain employs TRBV28 and TRBJ2-2; 7 bases are shared with TRBD1. After removal of 6 bases from V and 6 bases from J, the junction contained 7 bases not matched to a gene. This CDR3 has 14 amino acids. Germline V gives CDR1 MDHEN, CDR2 SYDVKM. As DNA, the CDR3 is TGTGCCAGCAGCGAACAGGGGTCTCCCGGGGAGCTGTTTTTT. Amino acid sequence: CASSEQGSPGELFF.

V is TRBV7-7 and J is TRBJ2-1; 7 bases are a match to TRBD2. The J segment lost 8 bases and the V segment lost 5 bases, leaving 6 bases of the junction unmatched. From germline, CDR1 is SSHAT and CDR2 FNYEAQ (reference sequence). The CDR3 consists of 13 residues. CDR3 in DNA: TGTGCCAGCAGCCTGTTTCGGGGGGATGAGCAGTTCTTC. Protein product: CASSLFRGDEQFF. Looking up the rest from reference TRBV7-7 and TRBJ2-1 gives the full variable domain: GAGVSQSPRYKVTKRGQDVTLRCDPISSHATLYWYQQALGQGPEFLTYFNYEAQPDKSGLPSDRFSAERPEGSISTLTIQRTEQRDSAMYRCASSLFRGDEQFFGPGTRLTVL.

This rearrangement joins TRBV28 to TRBJ2-2; unclear D gene. CDR3 length: 16 amino acids. Trimming removed 6 bases from V and 3 bases from J, with 17 bases in between. Germline V CDR1 and CDR2: MDHEN, SYDVKM. CDR3 DNA sequence: TGTGCCAGCAGGACGGTTTCGGATCTAGACACCGGGGAGCTGTTTTTT. Translating gives CASRTVSDLDTGELFF.

With regard to this clone: This same CDR3 is encoded by further DNA sequences in the sample. V gene TRBV28 combines with J gene TRBJ2-7; tentatively, D is TRBD1 (6 bases). Germline assignment: CDR1 MDHEN and CDR2 SYDVKM. V was pared by 4 bases and J by 6 bases, with 10 bases between. The CDR3 length is 12 residues. This CDR3 reads CASSSQGGEQYF. The CDR3 DNA follows: TGTGCCAGCAGTTCACAGGGTGGCGAGCAGTACTTC.

The V and J genes are TRBV2 and TRBJ2-6; 8 nucleotides agree with TRBD2. Germline CDR1 SNHLY, CDR2 FYNNEI. Unmatched junction bases numbered 9, after V lost 4 bases and J lost 4 bases. There are 17 residues in the CDR3. Here the CDR3 reads CASSVRGGGQGANVLTF. For the CDR3, the DNA is TGTGCCAGCAGTGTTCGAGGCGGGGGGCAGGGGGCCAACGTCCTGACTTTC.